This is a list of T cell receptor beta chains from one sample in a study of spatial heterogeneity in lung cancer. TCRdb passed the 5' RACE reads through MiXCR, listing each CDR3 protein once. The table includes roughly 100,000 distinct CDR3 sequences, under 9% detected once. Sequenced here: PBMCs, sampled at surgery. These receptors originate from a male donor with early-stage non-small cell lung cancer. The CDR3 runs from the conserved cysteine through the conserved F or W. Fields, in order: V gene, clone size, J gene, D gene, CDR3 protein, CDR3 DNA. D genes are given only for firm matches. Clone size, where shown, is once, few, many, or a class for clones that have expanded.

v_call: TRBV5-1; clone_size: many; j_call: TRBJ1-5; d_call: NA; cdr3_aa: CASSLVGDQPQHF; cdr3_nt: TGCGCCAGCAGCTTGGTCGGGGATCAGCCCCAGCATTTT
v_call: TRBV12-5; clone_size: many; j_call: TRBJ2-7; d_call: NA; cdr3_aa: CASGLVLGLGPSEQYF; cdr3_nt: TGTGCTAGTGGTTTGGTACTCGGTCTGGGGCCGAGCGAGCAGTACTTC
v_call: TRBV2; clone_size: few; j_call: TRBJ1-5; d_call: TRBD1; cdr3_aa: CASSEYGQGVYSNQPQHF; cdr3_nt: TGTGCCAGCAGTGAATACGGACAGGGCGTATATAGCAATCAGCCCCAGCATTTT
v_call: TRBV20-1; clone_size: many; j_call: TRBJ2-7; d_call: NA; cdr3_aa: CSAGFPSGVYHEQYF; cdr3_nt: TGCAGTGCTGGGTTCCCATCTGGGGTTTACCACGAGCAGTACTTC
v_call: TRBV2; clone_size: few; j_call: TRBJ2-1; d_call: TRBD2; cdr3_aa: CASSERDLAGGNEQFF; cdr3_nt: TGTGCCAGCAGTGAAAGGGATCTAGCGGGGGGCAATGAGCAGTTCTTC
v_call: TRBV28; clone_size: few; j_call: TRBJ2-7; d_call: NA; cdr3_aa: CASSFSGTLYEQYF; cdr3_nt: TGTGCCAGCAGTTTTTCCGGGACGTTGTACGAGCAGTACTTC
v_call: TRBV29-1; clone_size: many; j_call: TRBJ2-5; d_call: TRBD2; cdr3_aa: CSVAGTSGGTQETQYF; cdr3_nt: TGCAGCGTCGCCGGGACTAGCGGGGGGACTCAAGAGACCCAGTACTTC
v_call: TRBV2; clone_size: many; j_call: TRBJ1-4; d_call: NA; cdr3_aa: CAGTTDLNEKLFF; cdr3_nt: TGTGCCGGTACGACAGATTTGAATGAAAAACTGTTTTTT
v_call: TRBV7-9; clone_size: NA; j_call: TRBJ1-1; d_call: TRBD1; cdr3_aa: CASSGRQGNTEAFF; cdr3_nt: TGTGCCAGCAGCGGGCGACAGGGGAACACTGAAGCTTTCTTT
v_call: TRBV7-9; clone_size: few; j_call: TRBJ2-7; d_call: TRBD1; cdr3_aa: CASSFAPDRRDEQYF; cdr3_nt: TGTGCCAGCAGCTTCGCCCCGGACAGGCGGGACGAGCAGTACTTC
v_call: TRBV7-2; clone_size: many; j_call: TRBJ1-4; d_call: NA; cdr3_aa: CASSPAPDNEKLFF; cdr3_nt: TGTGCCAGCAGCCCCGCCCCGGATAACGAAAAACTGTTTTTT
v_call: TRBV30; clone_size: many; j_call: TRBJ2-1; d_call: NA; cdr3_aa: CAWTPGGLEQFF; cdr3_nt: TGTGCCTGGACCCCGGGGGGCCTTGAGCAGTTCTTC
v_call: TRBV15; clone_size: many; j_call: TRBJ1-6; d_call: NA; cdr3_aa: CATSPGGRSLTLHF; cdr3_nt: TGTGCCACCAGCCCGGGGGGCAGATCTTTGACCCTCCACTTT
v_call: TRBV14; clone_size: NA; j_call: TRBJ2-5; d_call: NA; cdr3_aa: CASSRDTYETQYF; cdr3_nt: TGTGCCAGCAGCCGGGACACCTACGAGACCCAGTACTTC
v_call: TRBV29-1; clone_size: NA; j_call: TRBJ1-4; d_call: TRBD1; cdr3_aa: CSVPQGEKLFF; cdr3_nt: TGCAGCGTCCCACAGGGGGAAAAACTGTTTTTT